Sequencing of this TCR beta chain was carried out in a study of CD8 T cells in Susac syndrome. Reverse transcription of 0.5 to 1 ug RNA was performed with random hexamers. A single record per CDR3 protein comes from TCRdb applying MiXCR to the immunoSEQ multiplex PCR reads. Of 110,000 or so distinct CDR3 sequences in the sample, 85% to 95% were seen once. The CDR3 is made up of 13 amino acids. Germline assignment: CDR1 SGHTA and CDR2 FQGNSA. V was trimmed by 1 base and J by 5 bases, leaving 6 bases between them. The chain carries TRBV7-2 and TRBJ2-1; the D is unclear. The receptor was isolated from a human donor with multiple sclerosis. The sequenced material came from CD4+ T cells from PBMCs. The CDR3 here is CASSLEVDNEQFF. The CDR3 nucleotides read TGTGCCAGCAGCTTAGAGGTGGACAATGAGCAGTTCTTC.